Presented here are 19 T cell receptor beta chains from one specimen sequenced in a study of blood T cell repertoires in COVID-19. Repertoires were generated with immunoSEQ multiplex PCR, while TCRdb's copy carries only in-frame clones and drops some. The sample lists approximately 150,000 clones; around 80% were seen once. The sequencing sample was made of PBMCs or T cells enriched from blood (not recorded which). All receptors derive from a man in his 70s who had been exposed to COVID-19.

The sample holds one count of this clone. The V and J genes are TRBV28 and TRBJ2-7; D unclear. Germline lookup yields CDR1 MDHEN and CDR2 SYDVKM. This CDR3 has 11 residues. V lost 5 bases to trimming and J lost 4 bases, with 6 bases between them. CDR3 loop: CASSIQYEQYF. In DNA form, the CDR3 reads TGTGCCAGCAGTATTCAGTACGAGCAGTACTTC.

V gene TRBV28 combines with J gene TRBJ1-6; TRBD1 matches at 8 bases. Germline V CDR1 and CDR2: MDHEN, SYDVKM. The CDR3 runs to 13 residues. The V and J ends lost 10 bases and 7 bases, in that order; junction bases with no gene match: 6. CDR3 sequence: CANQGAWNSPLHF. In DNA form, the CDR3 reads TGTGCCAACCAGGGGGCATGGAATTCACCCCTCCACTTT. The entire variable domain, with the rest obtained from reference TRBV28 and TRBJ1-6, is as follows: DVKVTQSSRYLVKRTGEKVFLECVQDMDHENMFWYRQDPGLGLRLIYFSYDVKMKEKGDIPEGYSVSREKKERFSLILESASTNQTSMYLCANQGAWNSPLHFGNGTRLTVT.

This clone turned up a few times. This chain links TRBV9 with TRBJ2-2; a possible D gene is TRBD1 (7 bases). CDR1 SGDLS and CDR2 YYNGEE come from the germline V gene. V was trimmed by 5 bases and J by 2 bases, leaving 16 bases between them. This CDR3 is 16 amino acids long. The CDR3: CASRTGGGGNTGELFF. The DNA for the CDR3 is TGTGCCAGCAGAACCGGAGGAGGGGGCAACACCGGGGAGCTGTTTTTT.

The chain is built from TRBV9 and TRBJ1-3, with D uncertain. The V gene lost 6 bases and the J gene lost 0 bases, with 13 bases spanning the gap. This CDR3 is built from 15 residues. Germline V gene data show CDR1 as SGDLS and CDR2 as YYNGEE. The CDR3 loop is CASTTTGYSGNTIYF. The CDR3 coding sequence is TGTGCCAGCACAACGACGGGGTACTCTGGAAACACCATATATTTT.

The V and J genes are TRBV4-3 and TRBJ2-7; weak D call: TRBD2 (5 bases). Germline loops: CDR1 LGHNA, CDR2 YSLEER. V was trimmed by 2 bases and J by 6 bases, leaving 17 bases between them. The CDR3 has 15 residues. The CDR3 nucleotides read TGCGCCAGCAGCCAATTTTCGTATACGGGGAGCGAGCAGTACTTC. This gives the protein CASSQFSYTGSEQYF.

The chain links TRBV28 to TRBJ1-1; possibly TRBD1 for D (5 bases). The CDR3 spans 14 residues. The V and J ends lost 7 bases and 1 base respectively, with 13 bases between them. CDR1 is MDHEN, CDR2 SYDVKM, per germline. DNA of the CDR3: TGTGCCAGCAACGTTATTCAGGGGAACACTGAAGCTTTCTTT. It is translated as CASNVIQGNTEAFF.

The chain couples TRBV6-4 to TRBJ1-1; D ambiguous. This CDR3 is built from 14 residues. In germline, CDR1 is MRHNA, CDR2 SNTAGT. With 7 bases removed from V and 5 bases from J, the gap between germline ends came to 17 bases. CDR3 nucleotides: TGTGCCAGCACTCAAGTCCCGGGAAGAACTGAAGCTTTCTTT. It encodes CASTQVPGRTEAFF.

The chain joins TRBV7-6 to TRBJ2-7, with D perhaps TRBD1 (5 bases). There are 13 residues in the CDR3. Trimming stripped 4 bases from V and 6 bases from J, with 13 bases between. Germline CDR1 and CDR2: SGHVS and FNYEAQ. CDR3: CASSSLDMSEQYF. The CDR3 DNA sequence: TGTGCCAGCAGCTCTTTGGACATGTCCGAGCAGTACTTC.

CDR3 sequence (DNA): TGTGCCAGCAGTTTCCAGACTAGCGTCTCGGGAGAGACCCAGTACTTC. Translated, it gives CASSFQTSVSGETQYF. The chain links TRBV6-2 or TRBV6-3 to TRBJ2-5, with TRBD2 matching over 8 bases. CDR1 is MNHEY and CDR2 is SVGEGT in the germline V gene. V was clipped by 4 bases and J by 4 bases; unmatched bases: 11. The CDR3 runs to 16 residues.

This clone was seen a handful of times. V gene TRBV2 combines with J gene TRBJ1-1; D might be TRBD1 (6 bases). V gave up 5 bases and J gave up 5 bases, with 15 bases separating them. Germline V gene sequence: CDR1 SNHLY, CDR2 FYNNEI. This CDR3 comprises 14 residues. CDR3: CASSTLRGETEAFF. In nucleotides, the CDR3 is TGTGCCAGCAGTACCCTCAGGGGAGAGACTGAAGCTTTCTTT.

This clone was seen only once. The rearrangement joins TRBV4-3 to TRBJ2-2; TRBD1 is a possible D gene (6 bases). Deletions cut 0 bases from V and 6 bases from J, with 17 bases between. Germline values: CDR1 LGHNA, CDR2 YSLEER. The CDR3 runs to 17 residues. CDR3 nucleotide sequence: TGCGCCAGCAGCCAAGATCATGCACAGGGAGTAGCCGGGGAGCTGTTTTTT. It translates to CASSQDHAQGVAGELFF.

The CDR3: CASSVAGSLNTGELFF. The DNA for the CDR3 is TGTGCCAGCAGCGTAGCTGGTAGCCTAAACACCGGGGAGCTGTTTTTT. The rearrangement links TRBV9 to TRBJ2-2; D ambiguous. The germline gives CDR1 SGDLS, CDR2 YYNGEE. Trimming left V 0 bases short and J 2 bases short, with 11 bases between. This CDR3 is 16 amino acids long.

The chain recombines TRBV5-1 with TRBJ1-1; no clear D gene. The CDR3 runs to 17 residues. Looked up from germline, CDR1 is SGHRS and CDR2 is YFSETQ. The V gene lost 5 bases and the J gene lost 1 base, with 21 bases spanning the gap. The DNA of the CDR3 is TGCGCCAGCAGTCTCCACCGTTCCGGAGGGAGGAACACTGAAGCTTTCTTT. The encoded protein is CASSLHRSGGRNTEAFF.

This chain links TRBV5-1 with TRBJ2-1; perhaps TRBD1 as D (6 bases). Per the germline V gene, CDR1 is SGHRS and CDR2 is YFSETQ. Trimming stripped 0 bases from V and 2 bases from J, with 12 bases between. The CDR3 is 16 residues long. CDR3 nucleotides: TGCGCCAGCAGCTTGGATACAGGGAGAACCTACAATGAGCAGTTCTTC. It translates to CASSLDTGRTYNEQFF.

The chain is built from TRBV6-5 and TRBJ1-1, with D unclear. V was trimmed by 2 bases and J by 2 bases, leaving 6 bases between them. In germline, CDR1 is MNHEY, CDR2 SVGAGI. This CDR3 is 13 amino acids long. CDR3: CASSYPGNTEAFF. The CDR3, as DNA: TGTGCCAGCAGTTACCCGGGTAACACTGAAGCTTTCTTT.

This chain connects TRBV9 to TRBJ2-5; 11 bases align to TRBD2. Germline loops: CDR1 SGDLS, CDR2 YYNGEE. The CDR3 loop spans 16 amino acids. V dropped 0 bases and J dropped 1; count of bases not matched to a gene: 2. CDR3 bases: TGTGCCAGCAGCGTAGTAGGACTAGCGGGCCAAGAGACCCAGTACTTC. This sequence encodes CASSVVGLAGQETQYF.

This chain joins TRBV7-9 and TRBJ2-5; no firm D call. CDR3 length: 12 residues. The V gene's germline CDR1 is SEHNR and CDR2 FQNEAQ (reference sequence). Trimming removed 4 bases from V and 2 bases from J, with 5 bases in between. The chain's CDR3 is CASSSGQETQYF. Here the CDR3 DNA reads TGTGCCAGCAGCTCGGGTCAAGAGACCCAGTACTTC.

The genes are TRBV5-4 and TRBJ1-2; no clear D. The CDR3 contains 11 residues. V was pared by 9 bases and J by 2 bases, with 8 bases between. The germline V gene encodes CDR1 SGHNT and CDR2 YYREEE (reference sequence). This chain's CDR3 is CATGENYGYTF. CDR3 sequence (DNA): TGTGCCACCGGGGAGAACTATGGCTACACCTTC.

The chain employs TRBV28 and TRBJ2-6; 8 bases fit TRBD2. The V segment lost 7 bases and the J segment 0 bases; nucleotides outside the gene matches: 8. The CDR3 runs to 17 residues. CDR1 is MDHEN and CDR2 is SYDVKM in the germline V gene. In DNA form, the CDR3 reads TGTGCCAGCACCTCCCCAGCGGGAGTCTCTGGGGCCAACGTCCTGACTTTC. It specifies CASTSPAGVSGANVLTF. The complete variable domain, with remaining parts taken from reference TRBV28 and TRBJ2-6, reads DVKVTQSSRYLVKRTGEKVFLECVQDMDHENMFWYRQDPGLGLRLIYFSYDVKMKEKGDIPEGYSVSREKKERFSLILESASTNQTSMYLCASTSPAGVSGANVLTFGAGSRLTVL.